This TCR beta chain was identified in a study of cytomegalovirus exposure and HLA in healthy donors. Study-level background: The 100 to 150 validation repertoires and the roughly 680 first-cohort repertoires shared a platform, a later analysis reported. General study results and limits: 150 to 200 TCR beta chains were listed as cytomegalovirus-associated. Cytomegalovirus status, reportedly, was diagnosed with high specificity and sensitivity by the classifier.

Germline V CDR1 and CDR2: SGHRS, YFSETQ. The CDR3 has 11 residues. V was pared by 5 bases and J by 6 bases, with 9 bases between. Note on this clone: Its specificity is unknown.

Data came from immunoSEQ multiplex PCR; TCRdb stores just in-frame clones and leaves some out. The sample comprises around 200,000 clones, 70% to 90% of which are singletons, and 2.9% rests with the top ten. The chain employs TRBV5-1 and TRBJ2-7; D is perhaps TRBD2 (6 bases). This clonotype was sampled from a woman between 18 and 29 years old in good health and CMV-seronegative. Material: PBMCs. The chain's CDR3 is CASREGPEQYF. The CDR3 bases are TGCGCCAGCAGGGAGGGACCCGAGCAGTACTTC. The full variable domain, in which reference TRBV5-1 and TRBJ2-7 provide the parts outside the CDR3, is KAGVTQTPRYLIKTRGQQVTLSCSPISGHRSVSWYQQTPGQGLQFLFEYFSETQRNKGNFPGRFSGRQFSNSRSEMNVSTLELGDSALYLCASREGPEQYFGPGTRLTVT.